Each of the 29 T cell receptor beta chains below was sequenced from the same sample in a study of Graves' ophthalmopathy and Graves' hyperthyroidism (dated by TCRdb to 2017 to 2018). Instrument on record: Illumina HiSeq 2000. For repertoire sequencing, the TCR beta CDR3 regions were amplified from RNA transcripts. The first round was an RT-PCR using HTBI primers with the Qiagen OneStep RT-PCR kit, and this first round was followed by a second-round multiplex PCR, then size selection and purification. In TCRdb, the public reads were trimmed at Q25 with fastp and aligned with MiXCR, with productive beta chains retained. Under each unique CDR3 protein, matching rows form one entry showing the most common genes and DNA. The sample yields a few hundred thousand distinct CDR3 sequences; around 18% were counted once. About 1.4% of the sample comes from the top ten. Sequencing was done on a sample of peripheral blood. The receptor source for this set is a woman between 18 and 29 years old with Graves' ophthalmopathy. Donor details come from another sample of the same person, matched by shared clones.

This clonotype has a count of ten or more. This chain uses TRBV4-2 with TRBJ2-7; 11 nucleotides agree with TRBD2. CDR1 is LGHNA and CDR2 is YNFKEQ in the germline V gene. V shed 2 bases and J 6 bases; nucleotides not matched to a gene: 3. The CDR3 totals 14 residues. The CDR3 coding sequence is TGTGCCAGCAGCCAAACTAGCGGGAGTGGCGAGCAGTACTTC. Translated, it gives CASSQTSGSGEQYF.

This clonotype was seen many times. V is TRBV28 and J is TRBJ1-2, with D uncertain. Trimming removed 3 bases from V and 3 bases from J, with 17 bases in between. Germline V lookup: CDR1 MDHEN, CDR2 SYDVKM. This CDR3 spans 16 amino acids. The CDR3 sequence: CASSFQSGYTHYGYTF. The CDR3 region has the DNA TGTGCCAGCAGTTTCCAATCGGGGTATACCCACTATGGCTACACCTTC.

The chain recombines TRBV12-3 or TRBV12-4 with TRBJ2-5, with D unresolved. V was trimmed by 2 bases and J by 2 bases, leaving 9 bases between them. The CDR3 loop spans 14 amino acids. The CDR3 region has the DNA TGTGCCAGCAGTTTACGACGGTCTCAAGAGACCCAGTACTTC. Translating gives CASSLRRSQETQYF.

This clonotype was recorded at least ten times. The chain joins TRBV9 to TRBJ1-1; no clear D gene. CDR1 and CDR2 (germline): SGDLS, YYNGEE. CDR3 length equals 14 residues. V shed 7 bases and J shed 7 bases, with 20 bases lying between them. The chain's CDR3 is CASSLGSGEGEAFF. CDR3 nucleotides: TGTGCCAGCTCCCTAGGAAGTGGGGAAGGTGAAGCTTTCTTT. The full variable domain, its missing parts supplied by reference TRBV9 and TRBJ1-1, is DSGVTQTPKHLITATGQRVTLRCSPRSGDLSVYWYQQSLDQGLQFLIQYYNGEERAKGNILERFSAQQFPDLHSELNLSSLELGDSALYFCASSLGSGEGEAFFGQGTRLTVV.

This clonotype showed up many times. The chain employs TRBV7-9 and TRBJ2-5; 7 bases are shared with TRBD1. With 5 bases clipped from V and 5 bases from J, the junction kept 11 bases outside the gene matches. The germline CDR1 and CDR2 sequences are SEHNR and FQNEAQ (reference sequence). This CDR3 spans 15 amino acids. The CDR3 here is CASSAPGGMEETQYF. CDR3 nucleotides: TGTGCCAGCAGCGCCCCAGGGGGTATGGAGGAGACCCAGTACTTC. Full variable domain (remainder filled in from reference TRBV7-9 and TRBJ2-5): DTGVSQNPRHKITKRGQNVTFRCDPISEHNRLYWYRQTLGQGPEFLTYFQNEAQLEKSRLLSDRFSAERPKGSFSTLEIQRTEQGDSAMYLCASSAPGGMEETQYFGPGTRLLVL.

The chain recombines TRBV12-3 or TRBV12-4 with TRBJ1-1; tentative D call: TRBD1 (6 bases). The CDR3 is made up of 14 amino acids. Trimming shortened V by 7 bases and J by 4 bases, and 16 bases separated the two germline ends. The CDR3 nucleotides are TGTGCCAGCACCCACGCAGGGGTTATCACTGAAGCTTTCTTT. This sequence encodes CASTHAGVITEAFF.

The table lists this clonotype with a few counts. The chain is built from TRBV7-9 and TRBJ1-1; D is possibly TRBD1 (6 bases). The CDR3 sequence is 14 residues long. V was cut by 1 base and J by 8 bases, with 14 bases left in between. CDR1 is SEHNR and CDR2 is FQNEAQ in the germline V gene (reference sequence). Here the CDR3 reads CASSLEDRSKEAFF. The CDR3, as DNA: TGTGCCAGCAGCTTAGAGGACAGAAGTAAAGAAGCTTTCTTT.

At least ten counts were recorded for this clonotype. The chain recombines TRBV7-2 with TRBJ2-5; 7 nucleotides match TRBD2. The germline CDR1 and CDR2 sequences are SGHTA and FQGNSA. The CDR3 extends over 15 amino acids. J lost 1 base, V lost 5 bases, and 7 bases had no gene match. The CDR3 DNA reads TGTGCCAGCAGCAATACGCTAGCGGCCCAAGAGACCCAGTACTTC. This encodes CASSNTLAAQETQYF.

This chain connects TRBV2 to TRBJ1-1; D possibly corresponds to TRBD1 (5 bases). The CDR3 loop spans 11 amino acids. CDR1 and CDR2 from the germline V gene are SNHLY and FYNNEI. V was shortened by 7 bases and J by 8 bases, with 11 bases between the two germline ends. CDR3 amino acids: CASIHRTEAFF. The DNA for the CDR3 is TGTGCCAGCATTCATAGGACAGAAGCTTTCTTT.

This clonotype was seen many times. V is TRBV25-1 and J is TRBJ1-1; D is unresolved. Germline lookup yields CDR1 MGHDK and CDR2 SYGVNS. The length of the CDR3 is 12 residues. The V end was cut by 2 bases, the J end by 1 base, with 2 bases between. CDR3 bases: TGTGCCAGCAGTGAAAGGAACACTGAAGCTTTCTTT. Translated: CASSERNTEAFF.

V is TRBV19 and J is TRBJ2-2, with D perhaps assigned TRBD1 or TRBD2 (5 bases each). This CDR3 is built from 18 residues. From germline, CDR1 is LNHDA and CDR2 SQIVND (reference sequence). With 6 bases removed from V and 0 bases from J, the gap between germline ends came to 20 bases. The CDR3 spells CASRRRLAGATNTGELFF. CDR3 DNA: TGTGCCAGTAGACGGCGACTGGCCGGGGCTACGAACACCGGGGAGCTGTTTTTT.

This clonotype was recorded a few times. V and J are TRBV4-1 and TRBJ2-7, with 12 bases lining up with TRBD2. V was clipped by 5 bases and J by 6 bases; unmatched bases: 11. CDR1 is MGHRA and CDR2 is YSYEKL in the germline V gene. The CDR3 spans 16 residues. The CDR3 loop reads CASSSRLAGAGSEQYF. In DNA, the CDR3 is TGCGCCAGCAGCTCAAGACTAGCGGGAGCCGGGAGCGAGCAGTACTTC.

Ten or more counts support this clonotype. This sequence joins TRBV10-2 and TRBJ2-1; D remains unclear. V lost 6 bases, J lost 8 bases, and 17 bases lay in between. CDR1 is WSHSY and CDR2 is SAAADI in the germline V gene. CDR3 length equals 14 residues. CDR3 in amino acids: CASRGSGGNHEQFF. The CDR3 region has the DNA TGCGCCAGCAGAGGGTCTGGTGGCAATCATGAGCAGTTCTTC.

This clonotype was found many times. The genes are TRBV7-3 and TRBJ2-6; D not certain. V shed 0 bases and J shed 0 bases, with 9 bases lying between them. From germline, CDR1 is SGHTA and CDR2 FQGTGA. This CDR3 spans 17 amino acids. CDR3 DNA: TGTGCCAGCAGCTTAACTGTAGGGTACTCTGGGGCCAACGTCCTGACTTTC. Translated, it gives CASSLTVGYSGANVLTF.

DNA for the CDR3: TGTGCCAGCAGTTCTTGGACTAGCGGGTTTTACGAGCAGTACTTC. It translates to CASSSWTSGFYEQYF. This sequence joins TRBV6-4 and TRBJ2-7; 11 positions agree with TRBD2. J was trimmed by 4 bases and V by 5 bases; bases with no gene match: 7. CDR1 and CDR2 (germline): MRHNA, SNTAGT. The CDR3 sequence is 15 residues long.

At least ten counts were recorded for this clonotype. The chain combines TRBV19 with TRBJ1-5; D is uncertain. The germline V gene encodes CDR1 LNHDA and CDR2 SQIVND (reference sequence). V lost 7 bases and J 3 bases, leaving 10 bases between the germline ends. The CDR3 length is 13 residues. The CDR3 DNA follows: TGTGCCAGTATCCCGAATAACAATCAGCCCCAGCATTTT. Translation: CASIPNNNQPQHF.

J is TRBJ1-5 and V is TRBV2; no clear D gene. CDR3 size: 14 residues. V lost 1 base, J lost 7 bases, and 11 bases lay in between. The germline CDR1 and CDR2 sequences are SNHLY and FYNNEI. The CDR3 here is CASSEEEGVQPQHF. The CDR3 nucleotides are TGTGCCAGCAGTGAAGAGGAGGGTGTCCAGCCCCAGCATTTT.

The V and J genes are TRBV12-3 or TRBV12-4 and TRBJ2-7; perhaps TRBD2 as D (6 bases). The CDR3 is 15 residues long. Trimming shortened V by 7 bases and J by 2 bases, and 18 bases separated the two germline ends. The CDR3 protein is CASTPPWDSTYEQYF. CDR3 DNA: TGTGCCAGCACCCCCCCCTGGGACTCCACCTACGAGCAGTACTTC.

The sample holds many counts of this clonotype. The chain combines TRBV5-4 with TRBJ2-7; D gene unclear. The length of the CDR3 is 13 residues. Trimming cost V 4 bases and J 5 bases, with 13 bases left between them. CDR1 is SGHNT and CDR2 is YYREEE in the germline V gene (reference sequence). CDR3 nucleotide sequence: TGTGCCAGCAGCCAGACCCTCGGAGACGAGCAGTACTTC. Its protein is CASSQTLGDEQYF.

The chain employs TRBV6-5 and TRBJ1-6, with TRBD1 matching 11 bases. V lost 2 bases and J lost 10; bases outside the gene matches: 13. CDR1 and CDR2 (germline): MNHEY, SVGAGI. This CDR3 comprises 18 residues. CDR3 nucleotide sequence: TGTGCCAGCAGTTACCACCCCCCGGGACAGGGGGTTCTATCACCCCTCCACTTT. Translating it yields CASSYHPPGQGVLSPLHF.

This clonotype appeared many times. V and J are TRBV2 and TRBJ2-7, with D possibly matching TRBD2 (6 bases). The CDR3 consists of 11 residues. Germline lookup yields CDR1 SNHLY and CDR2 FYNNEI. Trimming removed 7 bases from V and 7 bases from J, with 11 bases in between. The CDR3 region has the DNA TGTGCCAGCAAGCGGGTTCGAGAGCAGTACTTC. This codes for CASKRVREQYF.

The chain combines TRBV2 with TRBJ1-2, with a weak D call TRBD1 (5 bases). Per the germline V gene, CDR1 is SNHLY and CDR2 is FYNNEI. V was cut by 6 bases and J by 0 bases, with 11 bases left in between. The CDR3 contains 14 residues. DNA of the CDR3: TGTGCCAGCAGGTTGTCAGGGACTAACTATGGCTACACCTTC. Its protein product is CASRLSGTNYGYTF.

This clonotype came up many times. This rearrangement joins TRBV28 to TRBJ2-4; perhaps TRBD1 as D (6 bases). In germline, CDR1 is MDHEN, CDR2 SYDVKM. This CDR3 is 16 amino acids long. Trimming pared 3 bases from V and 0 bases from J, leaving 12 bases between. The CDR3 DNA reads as TGTGCCAGCAGTTTGCGGCAGGGGTTAGCCAAAAACATTCAGTACTTC. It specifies CASSLRQGLAKNIQYF. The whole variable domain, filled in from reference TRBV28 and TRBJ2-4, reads DVKVTQSSRYLVKRTGEKVFLECVQDMDHENMFWYRQDPGLGLRLIYFSYDVKMKEKGDIPEGYSVSREKKERFSLILESASTNQTSMYLCASSLRQGLAKNIQYFGAGTRLSVL.

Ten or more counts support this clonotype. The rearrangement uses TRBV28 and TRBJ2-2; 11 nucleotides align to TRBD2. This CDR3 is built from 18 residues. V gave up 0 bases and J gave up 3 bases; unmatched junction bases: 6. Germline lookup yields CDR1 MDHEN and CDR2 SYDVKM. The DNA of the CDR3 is TGTGCCAGCAGTTTATGGCCTAGCGGGAGGCCTCACACCGGGGAGCTGTTTTTT. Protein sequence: CASSLWPSGRPHTGELFF.

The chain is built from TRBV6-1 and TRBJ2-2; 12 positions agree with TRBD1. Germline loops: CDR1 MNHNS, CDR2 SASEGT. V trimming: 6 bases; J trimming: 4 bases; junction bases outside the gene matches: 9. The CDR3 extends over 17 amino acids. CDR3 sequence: CASRRIPGQGATGELFF. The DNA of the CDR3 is TGTGCCAGCAGACGCATACCGGGACAGGGGGCCACCGGGGAGCTGTTTTTT.

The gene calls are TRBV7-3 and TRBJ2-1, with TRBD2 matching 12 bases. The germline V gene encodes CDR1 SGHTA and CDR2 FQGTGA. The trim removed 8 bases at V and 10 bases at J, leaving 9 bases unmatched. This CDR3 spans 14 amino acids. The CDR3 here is CASSASGRAGEQFF. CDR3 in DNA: TGTGCCAGCTCTGCTAGCGGGAGGGCCGGGGAGCAGTTCTTC.

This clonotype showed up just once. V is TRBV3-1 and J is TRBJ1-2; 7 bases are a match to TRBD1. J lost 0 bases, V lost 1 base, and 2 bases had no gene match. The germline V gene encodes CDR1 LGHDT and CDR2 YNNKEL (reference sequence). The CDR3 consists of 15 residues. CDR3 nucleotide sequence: TGTGCCAGCAGCCAAGCCGGGACAGCTAACTATGGCTACACCTTC. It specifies CASSQAGTANYGYTF.

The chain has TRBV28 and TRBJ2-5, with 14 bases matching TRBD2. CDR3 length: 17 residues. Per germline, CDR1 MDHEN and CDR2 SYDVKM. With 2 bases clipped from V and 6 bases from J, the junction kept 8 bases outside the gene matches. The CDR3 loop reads CASSLNQWTSGRKTQYF. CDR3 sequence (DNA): TGTGCCAGCAGTTTAAATCAGTGGACTAGCGGGAGGAAGACCCAGTACTTC.

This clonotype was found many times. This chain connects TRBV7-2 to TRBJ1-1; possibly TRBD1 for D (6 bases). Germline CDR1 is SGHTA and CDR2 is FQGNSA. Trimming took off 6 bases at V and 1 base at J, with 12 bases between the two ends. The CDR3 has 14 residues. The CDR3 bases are TGTGCCAGCAGTAAAGGGGGGGGGAACACTGAAGCTTTCTTT. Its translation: CASSKGGGNTEAFF.